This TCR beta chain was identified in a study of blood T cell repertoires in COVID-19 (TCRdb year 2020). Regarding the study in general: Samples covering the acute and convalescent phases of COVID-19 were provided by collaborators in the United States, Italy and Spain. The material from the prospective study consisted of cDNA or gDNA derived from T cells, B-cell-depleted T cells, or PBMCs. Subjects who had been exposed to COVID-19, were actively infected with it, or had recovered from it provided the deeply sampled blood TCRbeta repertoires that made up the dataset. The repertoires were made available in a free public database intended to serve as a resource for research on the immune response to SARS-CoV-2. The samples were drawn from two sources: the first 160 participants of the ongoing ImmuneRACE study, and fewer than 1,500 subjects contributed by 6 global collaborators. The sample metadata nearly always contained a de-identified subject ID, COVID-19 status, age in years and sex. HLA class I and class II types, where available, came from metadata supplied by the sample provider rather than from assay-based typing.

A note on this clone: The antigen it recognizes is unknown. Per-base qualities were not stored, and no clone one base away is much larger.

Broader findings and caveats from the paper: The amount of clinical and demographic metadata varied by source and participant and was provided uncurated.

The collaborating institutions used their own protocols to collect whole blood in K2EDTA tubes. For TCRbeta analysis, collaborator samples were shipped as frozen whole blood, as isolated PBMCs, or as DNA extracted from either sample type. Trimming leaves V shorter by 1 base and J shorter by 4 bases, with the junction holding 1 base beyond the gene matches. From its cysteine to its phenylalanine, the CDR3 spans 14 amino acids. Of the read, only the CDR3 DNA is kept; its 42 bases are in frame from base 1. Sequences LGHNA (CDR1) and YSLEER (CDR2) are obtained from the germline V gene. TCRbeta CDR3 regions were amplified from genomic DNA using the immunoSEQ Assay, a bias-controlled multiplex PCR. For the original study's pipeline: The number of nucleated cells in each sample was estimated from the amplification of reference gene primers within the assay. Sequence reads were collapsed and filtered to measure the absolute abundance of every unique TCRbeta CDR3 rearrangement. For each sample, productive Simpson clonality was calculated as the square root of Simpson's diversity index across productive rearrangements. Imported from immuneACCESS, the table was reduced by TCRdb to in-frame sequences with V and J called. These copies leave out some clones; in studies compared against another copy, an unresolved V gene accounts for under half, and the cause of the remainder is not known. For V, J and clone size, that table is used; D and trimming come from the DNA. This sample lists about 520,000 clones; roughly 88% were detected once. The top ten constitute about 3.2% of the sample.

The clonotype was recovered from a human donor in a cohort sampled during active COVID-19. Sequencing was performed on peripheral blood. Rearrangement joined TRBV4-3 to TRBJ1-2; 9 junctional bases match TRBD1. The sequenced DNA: TGCGCCAGCAGCCAAGGGACAGGGGTCTATGGCTACACCTTC. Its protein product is CASSQGTGVYGYTF.